This TCR beta chain was retrieved from a study of Graves' ophthalmopathy and Graves' hyperthyroidism. Per germline, CDR1 DFQATT and CDR2 SNEGSKA (reference sequence). This CDR3 has 17 residues. J lost 7 bases, V lost 0 bases, and 15 bases had no gene match. RNA transcripts served as template for amplifying TCR beta CDR3 sequences. RT-PCR in the first round used HTBI primers; a second-round multiplex PCR followed. MiXCR, applied by TCRdb to the multiplex PCR reads, yields one record per CDR3 protein. The table includes a few hundred thousand distinct CDR3 sequences, 15% to 17% detected once. This clonotype came up many times.

The chain carries TRBV20-1 and TRBJ2-5, with TRBD1 matching over 9 bases. Sequencing was performed on peripheral blood. This clonotype originated in a woman under 30 with stable Graves' hyperthyroidism. CDR3 DNA: TGCAGTGCTAGAGATCTGCGGGGGACAGGGCAATTGGGGACCCAGTACTTC. As protein: CSARDLRGTGQLGTQYF.